This TCR beta chain was identified during a study of post-analysis software for immune sequencing data. General observations from the study: Four or five TRBV segments (TRBV5-6, TRBV5-1 and TRBV20-1 among them) occurred more frequently in patients than in controls.

Trimming removed 6 bases at V and 2 bases at J, with 7 bases between. The CDR3 runs to 12 residues. CDR1 is SEHNR, CDR2 FQNEAQ, per germline (reference sequence). As regards this clonotype: Its antigen is not identified.

cDNA libraries for TCR beta contained unique molecular identifiers. TCRdb re-called the PCR reads through MiXCR, storing one row per CDR3 protein. The sample shows almost 700,000 distinct CDR3 sequences, 59% of them seen only once. The clonotype was recovered from a girl under 10 years old with multiple sclerosis. The gene calls are TRBV7-9 and TRBJ1-2, with TRBD1 as a possible D gene (6 bases). The sequencing sample was made of blood. CDR3 nucleotides: TGTGCCAGCAGGGACAGCAACTATGGCTACACCTTC. It encodes CASRDSNYGYTF.